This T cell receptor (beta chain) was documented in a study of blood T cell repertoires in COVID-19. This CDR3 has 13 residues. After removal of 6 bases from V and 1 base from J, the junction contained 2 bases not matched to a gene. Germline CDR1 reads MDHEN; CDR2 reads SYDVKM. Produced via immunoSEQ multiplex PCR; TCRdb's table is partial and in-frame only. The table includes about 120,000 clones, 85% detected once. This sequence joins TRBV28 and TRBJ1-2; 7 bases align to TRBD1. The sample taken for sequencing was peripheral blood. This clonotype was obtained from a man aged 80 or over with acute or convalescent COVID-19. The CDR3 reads CASRWDSNYGYTF. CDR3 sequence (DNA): TGTGCCAGCAGATGGGACAGTAACTATGGCTACACCTTC.